A single sample is the source of the 27 T cell receptor beta chains below, sequenced in a study of T-cell memory formation after mild COVID-19. TCRdb reprocessed the 5' RACE reads via MiXCR and lists one record per CDR3 protein. The data show roughly 220,000 distinct CDR3 sequences, around 9.5% seen once. The sequenced material came from PBMCs or a T cell subset sorted from them (not recorded which). The receptors come from a young man who had mild COVID-19 (a few samples of this study predate the infection). Cell type and time point are not known.

The chain recombines TRBV4-1 with TRBJ1-5, with no clear D. Germline lookup yields CDR1 MGHRA and CDR2 YSYEKL. This CDR3 has 14 amino acids. The V end was cut by 0 bases, the J end by 10 bases, with 13 bases between. CDR3 coding DNA: TGCGCCAGCAGCCAAGATCAGGCGATTGGACCCCAGCATTTT. It specifies CASSQDQAIGPQHF.

The chain employs TRBV12-3 or TRBV12-4 and TRBJ2-5; D remains ambiguous. The V and J ends lost 3 bases and 0 bases respectively, with 11 bases between them. This CDR3 region has 15 residues. The CDR3 region has the DNA TGTGCCAGCAGTTTCCTAGATGGGTACCAAGAGACCCAGTACTTC. This translates into CASSFLDGYQETQYF.

This clonotype was seen repeatedly, ten times or more. The rearrangement joins TRBV4-2 to TRBJ1-1; no reliable D call. The CDR3 contains 15 residues. V lost 0 bases, J lost 8 bases, and 16 bases lay in between. The germline CDR1 and CDR2 sequences are LGHNA and YNFKEQ. The CDR3 region is CASSQDPTQADEAFF. Here the CDR3 DNA reads TGTGCCAGCAGCCAAGATCCCACCCAGGCCGACGAAGCTTTCTTT.

This clonotype has more than one count but fewer than ten. V and J are TRBV7-9 and TRBJ1-2; no clear D. Germline-derived CDR1 and CDR2 are SEHNR and FQNEAQ (reference sequence). This CDR3 region has 12 residues. Trimming took 6 bases from V and 4 from J, leaving 9 bases between them. The CDR3 region is CASSSVIYGYTF. The CDR3 DNA is TGTGCCAGCAGTTCGGTTATCTATGGCTACACCTTC. The full variable domain, its missing parts supplied by reference TRBV7-9 and TRBJ1-2, is DTGVSQNPRHKITKRGQNVTFRCDPISEHNRLYWYRQTLGQGPEFLTYFQNEAQLEKSRLLSDRFSAERPKGSFSTLEIQRTEQGDSAMYLCASSSVIYGYTFGSGTRLTVV.

This clonotype was found a few times. This chain's CDR3 is CARPLGSNAQETQYF. CDR3 in DNA: TGTGCCAGGCCTTTAGGCAGCAATGCACAAGAGACCCAGTACTTC. The rearrangement joins TRBV11-3 to TRBJ2-5; D is undetermined. The germline V gene has CDR1 SGHNT and CDR2 YENEEA. V was clipped by 9 bases and J by 2 bases, with 19 bases between them. The length of the CDR3 is 15 residues.

In this sample, this clonotype turned up many times. The chain joins TRBV7-2 to TRBJ2-1; D not resolved. The V end lost 5 bases, the J end lost 4 bases, and 12 bases lay between the germline ends. Germline V CDR1 and CDR2: SGHTA, FQGNSA. The CDR3 runs 14 residues. CDR3 sequence reads: CASSPDGVYNEQFF. DNA for the CDR3: TGTGCCAGCAGCCCCGATGGAGTTTACAATGAGCAGTTCTTC.

The chain combines TRBV28 with TRBJ1-3; 7 bases are shared with TRBD1. V lost 2 bases, J lost 0 bases, and 16 bases stayed unmatched. The CDR3 has 20 residues. The germline CDR1 and CDR2 sequences are MDHEN and SYDVKM. Here the CDR3 reads CASSLRLRTGLPSSGNTIYF. The DNA of the CDR3 is TGTGCCAGCAGTTTACGCCTTCGGACAGGACTACCTTCCTCTGGAAACACCATATATTTT.

This clonotype has a handful of counts. The rearrangement joins TRBV7-2 to TRBJ2-7; 9 nucleotides match TRBD1. Germline CDR1 is SGHTA and CDR2 is FQGNSA. The CDR3 loop spans 15 amino acids. The V segment lost 1 base and the J segment 4 bases; nucleotides outside the gene matches: 5. The CDR3 sequence: CASSLGWGQGYEQYF. Written as DNA, the CDR3 is TGTGCCAGCAGCTTAGGTTGGGGACAGGGATACGAGCAGTACTTC.

This clonotype was found a few times. This chain joins TRBV21-1 and TRBJ1-3. TRBV21-1 is a pseudogene. The CDR3 loop spans 14 amino acids. The CDR3 sequence: CASSRSRTGNTIYF. For the CDR3, the DNA is TGTGCCAGCAGCCGCAGTAGGACTGGAAACACCATATATTTT.

This clonotype came up many times. The gene calls are TRBV7-2 and TRBJ1-5; TRBD1 agrees at 7 bases. Losses at the gene ends were 3 bases for V and 6 bases for J; bases not matched to a gene: 8. This CDR3 is built from 15 residues. Germline CDR1 reads SGHTA; CDR2 reads FQGNSA. CDR3 protein: CASSFSTTGVQPQHF. The CDR3 nucleotides read TGTGCCAGCAGCTTCTCGACAACAGGGGTTCAGCCCCAGCATTTT.

The chain recombines TRBV7-6 with TRBJ2-5; D uncertain. Germline V lookup: CDR1 SGHVS, CDR2 FNYEAQ. Trimming removed 3 bases at V and 2 bases at J, with 13 bases between. This CDR3 has 15 residues. CDR3 sequence reads: CASSFLGEAQETQYF. The DNA for the CDR3 is TGTGCCAGCAGCTTCCTTGGGGAAGCTCAAGAGACCCAGTACTTC.

This clonotype was found a few times. The chain joins TRBV7-2 to TRBJ1-2; tentatively, D is TRBD1 (5 bases). The CDR3 sequence is 14 residues long. Per the germline V gene, CDR1 is SGHTA and CDR2 is FQGNSA. V lost 3 bases and J lost 3, with 11 bases in between. The CDR3 region has the DNA TGTGCCAGCAGCTTTCAGGGCAACTACTATGGCTACACCTTC. Its translation is CASSFQGNYYGYTF.

This clonotype was counted many times. The chain has TRBV7-3 and TRBJ2-3; the D gene is possibly TRBD1 (6 bases). The CDR3 runs 14 residues. Looked up from germline, CDR1 is SGHTA and CDR2 is FQGTGA. The V end was cut by 6 bases, the J end by 0 bases, with 10 bases between. The CDR3, as DNA: TGTGCCAGCAGTTGGCAGGGGAGCACAGATACGCAGTATTTT. Translation gives CASSWQGSTDTQYF.

The V and J genes are TRBV5-1 and TRBJ2-3, with unresolved D. From germline, CDR1 is SGHRS and CDR2 YFSETQ. CDR3 size: 14 residues. The V gene lost 0 bases and the J gene lost 5 bases, with 10 bases spanning the gap. The CDR3 DNA reads TGCGCCAGCAGCTTGGTTAAGGTTGGAGATACGCAGTATTTT. Translation gives CASSLVKVGDTQYF.

This clonotype was picked up a small number of times. V usage is TRBV20-1 and J usage is TRBJ2-7; 8 bases fit TRBD1. This CDR3 has 14 amino acids. The germline CDR1 and CDR2 sequences are DFQATT and SNEGSKA (reference sequence). Trimming removed 6 bases from V and 4 bases from J; junction bases left unmatched: 11. DNA of the CDR3: TGCAGTGCCACATCGGCAGGGGGCGGGTACGAGCAGTACTTC. Amino acid sequence: CSATSAGGGYEQYF.

In regard to this clonotype: Relative to the germline gene, one junction end is altered; a read error may explain this. V usage is TRBV5-1 and J usage is TRBJ1-1; no reliable D call. This CDR3 region has 11 residues. Germline assignment: CDR1 SGHRS and CDR2 YFSETQ. The CDR3: CSSSFNTEAFF. In nucleotides, the CDR3 is TGCTCCAGCAGCTTTAACACTGAAGCTTTCTTT.

DNA of the CDR3: TGTGCCAGCAGGAATACAGCAACTAGCTCCTACGAGCAGTACTTC. Translated: CASRNTATSSYEQYF. V gene TRBV6-1 combines with J gene TRBJ2-7; perhaps TRBD2 as D (5 bases). Trimming shortened V by 6 bases and J by 0 bases, and 15 bases separated the two germline ends. CDR1 is MNHNS, CDR2 SASEGT, per germline. The CDR3 sequence is 15 residues long.

This clonotype has a handful of counts. V usage is TRBV5-5 and J usage is TRBJ2-5, with 12 bases identical to TRBD2. Germline CDR1 reads SGHKS; CDR2 reads YYEKEE (reference sequence). The CDR3 covers 16 residues. J lost 5 bases, V lost 3 bases, and 8 bases had no gene match. The CDR3 sequence is CASSWAGGLAGETQYF. In DNA form, the CDR3 reads TGTGCCAGCAGCTGGGCTGGGGGACTAGCGGGTGAGACCCAGTACTTC.

This clonotype was detected a few times. The rearrangement links TRBV25-1 to TRBJ2-3; D might be TRBD1 or TRBD2, each matching 6 bases. In germline, CDR1 is MGHDK, CDR2 SYGVNS. V was trimmed by 4 bases and J by 7 bases, leaving 12 bases between them. This CDR3 is 13 amino acids long. CDR3 loop: CASSATGANTQYF. CDR3 DNA: TGTGCCAGCAGTGCGACGGGGGCGAATACGCAGTATTTT.

This chain links TRBV10-3 with TRBJ1-3; D not resolved. Germline values: CDR1 ENHRY, CDR2 SYGVKD. The CDR3 totals 15 residues. V was trimmed by 6 bases and J by 0 bases, leaving 12 bases between them. CDR3 nucleotide sequence: TGTGCCATCAGCCGGGAGCAGTTCTCTGGAAACACCATATATTTT. It is translated as CAISREQFSGNTIYF.

This clonotype has a handful of counts. V and J are TRBV4-3 and TRBJ1-2, with D possibly matching TRBD1 (5 bases). This CDR3 comprises 14 residues. Trimming took 1 base from V and 7 from J, leaving 13 bases between them. Germline loops: CDR1 LGHNA, CDR2 YSLEER. Here the CDR3 DNA reads TGCGCCAGCAGCCAAGGCCAGGGCTCTTCTGGCTACACCTTC. It encodes CASSQGQGSSGYTF.

This clonotype was counted many times. The chain combines TRBV7-9 with TRBJ1-4; D is undetermined. V was clipped by 1 base and J by 8 bases, with 5 bases between them. The CDR3 extends over 12 amino acids. Germline assignment: CDR1 SEHNR and CDR2 FQNEAQ (reference sequence). The CDR3 DNA is TGTGCCAGCAGCTTAGTTCCCGAAAAACTGTTTTTT. Protein sequence: CASSLVPEKLFF.

The chain couples TRBV27 to TRBJ2-7; TRBD1 matches at 8 bases. Looked up from germline, CDR1 is MNHEY and CDR2 is SMNVEV (reference sequence). Trimming took 5 bases from V and 6 from J; bases not matched to a gene: 9. The CDR3 sequence is 14 residues long. Here the CDR3 DNA reads TGTGCCAGCAGTCGACGGACAGGGATGGCCGAGCAGTACGTC. Residues: CASSRRTGMAEQYV.

This clonotype was recorded a few times. The chain recombines TRBV5-1 with TRBJ2-6, with D possibly matching TRBD1 (5 bases). The CDR3 length is 18 residues. Trimming cost V 4 bases and J 1 base, with 18 bases left between them. Germline CDR1 is SGHRS and CDR2 is YFSETQ. For the CDR3, the DNA is TGCGCCAGCAGCCGCACGACAGATCTTTTTTCTGGGGCCAACGTCCTGACTTTC. Translating it yields CASSRTTDLFSGANVLTF. Combining the CDR3 with reference TRBV5-1 and TRBJ2-6 gives the whole variable domain KAGVTQTPRYLIKTRGQQVTLSCSPISGHRSVSWYQQTPGQGLQFLFEYFSETQRNKGNFPGRFSGRQFSNSRSEMNVSTLELGDSALYLCASSRTTDLFSGANVLTFGAGSRLTVL.

This rearrangement joins TRBV12-3 or TRBV12-4 to TRBJ1-3; 7 positions agree with TRBD1. This CDR3 region has 15 residues. V dropped 7 bases and J dropped 0; count of bases not matched to a gene: 6. In DNA form, the CDR3 reads TGTGCCAGCATCGCCGGGACAGCCTCTGGAAACACCATATATTTT. Its protein product is CASIAGTASGNTIYF.

Only a few counts were recorded for this clonotype. The V call is TRBV20-1, the J call TRBJ2-2; D gene uncertain. Germline values: CDR1 DFQATT, CDR2 SNEGSKA (reference sequence). Between the trimmed V and J ends, which lost 3 bases and 4 bases, there was a span of 12 bases. The CDR3 totals 14 residues. CDR3 in amino acids: CSARNQRGTGELFF. CDR3 sequence (DNA): TGCAGTGCTAGGAACCAGCGTGGCACCGGGGAGCTGTTTTTT.

This clonotype was found a few times. CDR3 coding DNA: TGCGCCAGCAGCTTGGTCAGGGGGGAATCACCCCTCCACTTT. Translated, it gives CASSLVRGESPLHF. The chain carries TRBV5-1 and TRBJ1-6, with TRBD1 matching 7 bases. CDR1 and CDR2 (germline): SGHRS, YFSETQ. The CDR3 spans 14 residues. V dropped 0 bases and J dropped 10; count of bases not matched to a gene: 4.